The rows below give T cell receptor beta chains drawn from one sample of a study of T cells in Graves' hyperthyroidism and ophthalmopathy. MiXCR, run by TCRdb on the multiplex PCR reads, gives a single entry per CDR3 protein. The sample includes approximately 520,000 distinct CDR3 sequences, 20% seen only once; the top ten take 26%. Sequencing input: blood. The receptors derive from a man aged 18 to 29 with Graves' hyperthyroidism. CDR3s include the opening cysteine and the closing phenylalanine or tryptophan. The D gene is left open where the match is weak. Not every row has a clone size; where given, it reads once, few, many or a size class.

.	TRBV6-2/TRBV6-3	TRBJ2-7	many	TGTGCCAGCAGTCCTCCCCGTAGGACAGCTAACTACGAGCAGTACTTC	CASSPPRRTANYEQYF
.	TRBV6-1	TRBJ1-1	many	TGTGCCAGCATCGACAGAGGAGACGCTTTCTTT	CASIDRGDAFF
TRBD1	TRBV28	TRBJ2-2	.	TGTGCCAGCACGACGGGGACAGGGATCTGGGAGCTGTTTTTT	CASTTGTGIWELFF
.	TRBV20-1	TRBJ1-3	many	TGCAGTGCTAGAGCAAGGGACACCCTTGGAAACACCATATATTTT	CSARARDTLGNTIYF
.	TRBV27	TRBJ1-1	many	TGTGCCAGCAGTTTAGGCAGCTCGAACACTGAAGCTTTCTTT	CASSLGSSNTEAFF
TRBD1	TRBV7-9	TRBJ2-5	many	TGTGCCAGCAGCGGAAGGGGGACAGGGGGCCCCGAGACCCAGTACTTC	CASSGRGTGGPETQYF
.	TRBV28	TRBJ2-5	many	TGTGCCAGCAGCCCCGGAAGCTCCTTATCGGAGACCCAGTACTTC	CASSPGSSLSETQYF
.	TRBV11-2	TRBJ1-1	few	TGTGCCAGCAGCTTGGGACGGGGAATTGACACTGAAGCTTTCTTT	CASSLGRGIDTEAFF
.	TRBV27	TRBJ2-2	many	TGTGCCAGCAGTTTAGACTATGGGACCGGGGAGCTGTTTTTT	CASSLDYGTGELFF
TRBD1	TRBV7-8	TRBJ1-5	many	TGTGCCAGCAGCGCCTTGGTACAGGGGGCCCGTCAGCCCCAGCATTTT	CASSALVQGARQPQHF
.	TRBV6-1	TRBJ2-5	.	TGTGCCAGCACCCCCCCTGGCGGGGACCGGACCCAGTACTTC	CASTPPGGDRTQYF